The 21 T cell receptor beta chains given below trace back to one sample, sequenced in a study of blood T cell repertoires in COVID-19 (dated by TCRdb to 2018 to 2021). The library came from the immunoSEQ multiplex PCR assay. The clones in this table, taken by TCRdb from immuneACCESS, are in-frame only. Not every clone is retained; where verified, under half of the shortfall comes from an unresolved V gene, and the cause of the rest is unknown. The sample yields tens of thousands of clones; more than 70% were counted once. Together, the top ten hold under 7.5% of the sample. Input material: peripheral blood. The receptors were sampled from a man aged 55-75 years with acute or convalescent COVID-19.

This clone was observed a few times. The chain recombines TRBV19 with TRBJ2-2; D may be TRBD1 (5 bases). The CDR3 spans 12 residues. V was shortened by 6 bases and J by 4 bases, with 6 bases between the two germline ends. Germline assignment: CDR1 LNHDA and CDR2 SQIVND (reference sequence). The CDR3, as DNA: TGTGCCAGTAGGACAGTCACCGGGGAGCTGTTTTTT. Its protein product is CASRTVTGELFF.

V usage is TRBV4-1 and J usage is TRBJ2-1; TRBD2 aligns across 12 bases. Germline V gene lookup returns CDR1 MGHRA and CDR2 YSYEKL. The V segment lost 0 bases and the J segment 5 bases; nucleotides outside the gene matches: 14. The CDR3 has 20 residues. The CDR3 spells CASSQDRGLAGGYHHNEQFF. For the CDR3, the DNA is TGCGCCAGCAGCCAAGATCGGGGGCTAGCGGGGGGGTATCATCACAATGAGCAGTTCTTC.

The CDR3 region has the DNA TGTGCCAGCGGGGGACAGGCCCCGGAGCCCCAGCATTTT. Protein sequence: CASGGQAPEPQHF. The chain has TRBV2 and TRBJ1-5, with 8 bases lining up with TRBD1. Germline-derived CDR1 and CDR2 are SNHLY and FYNNEI. J was trimmed by 8 bases and V by 8 bases; bases with no gene match: 8. The CDR3 runs to 13 residues.

The rearrangement joins TRBV18 to TRBJ2-7, with TRBD2 matching over 11 bases. J lost 0 bases, V lost 3 bases, and 4 bases had no gene match. The CDR3 is 16 amino acids. CDR1 and CDR2 from the germline V gene are KGHSH and LQKENI. The CDR3, as DNA: TGTGCCAGCTCACCCGCGACTAGCGGGGTCTCCTACGAGCAGTACTTC. Its translation is CASSPATSGVSYEQYF.

This chain uses TRBV25-1 with TRBJ1-2; the match to TRBD1 covers 9 bases. Germline assignment: CDR1 MGHDK and CDR2 SYGVNS. Trimming cost V 3 bases and J 6 bases; bases outside gene matches: 8. This CDR3 comprises 15 residues. CDR3 in DNA: TGTGCCAGCAGTGACCCCGGGACAGGGACCGATGGCTACACCTTC. It specifies CASSDPGTGTDGYTF.

CDR3 in DNA: TGCAGCGGTCGACAGGGCCCTAGAAGTGAGCAGTACTTC. Amino acids: CSGRQGPRSEQYF. The V call is TRBV29-1, the J call TRBJ2-7; 7 bases are a match to TRBD1. V gave up 7 bases and J gave up 7 bases; unmatched junction bases: 13. The V gene's germline CDR1 is SQVTM and CDR2 ANQGSEA. The CDR3 spans 13 residues.

The chain recombines TRBV24-1 with TRBJ2-7; 8 bases match TRBD2. From germline, CDR1 is KGHDR and CDR2 SFDVKD. The CDR3 totals 17 residues. The trim removed 5 bases at V and 4 bases at J, leaving 15 bases unmatched. The CDR3 DNA sequence: TGTGCCACCAGTGCCCACCGCGCGGGGGGAACCGGGTACGAGCAGTACTTC. Protein sequence: CATSAHRAGGTGYEQYF.

The rearrangement uses TRBV11-2 and TRBJ1-1; D is unresolved. The CDR3 loop spans 11 amino acids. Trimming left V 5 bases short and J 6 bases short, with 7 bases between. Germline V gene lookup returns CDR1 SGHAT and CDR2 FQNNGV. As DNA, the CDR3 is TGTGCCAGCAGCCCCCGCGCTGAAGCTTTCTTT. It encodes CASSPRAEAFF.

The rearrangement links TRBV14 to TRBJ2-1; perhaps TRBD2 as D (7 bases). The V gene's germline CDR1 is SGHDN and CDR2 FVKESK. V lost 6 bases and J lost 4, with 16 bases in between. The length of the CDR3 is 15 residues. CDR3 protein: CASSSAGTIYNEQFF. DNA of the CDR3: TGTGCCAGCAGTTCAGCGGGGACAATTTACAATGAGCAGTTCTTC.

The V call is TRBV30, the J call TRBJ1-3, with no clear D. Trimming cost V 0 bases and J 2 bases, with 11 bases left between them. Germline V CDR1 and CDR2: GTSNPN, SVGIG (reference sequence). The CDR3 sequence is 15 residues long. CDR3 residues: CAWSVNPQTGNTIYF. The CDR3 DNA reads as TGTGCCTGGAGTGTAAACCCTCAGACTGGAAACACCATATATTTT. The whole variable domain, filled in from reference TRBV30 and TRBJ1-3, reads SQTIHQWPATLVQPVGSPLSLECTVEGTSNPNLYWYRQAAGRGLQLLFYSVGIGQISSEVPQNLSASRPQDRQFILSSKKLLLSDSGFYLCAWSVNPQTGNTIYFGEGSWLTVV.

This clone was detected only a few times. The chain has TRBV6-4 and TRBJ2-3, with 8 bases that match TRBD2. V was pared by 4 bases and J by 4 bases, with 10 bases of the junction left unmatched. Per germline, CDR1 MRHNA and CDR2 SNTAGT. This CDR3 contains 16 residues. The CDR3 region is CASSALMSGGPDTQYF. The CDR3 DNA is TGTGCCAGCAGTGCCCTAATGAGCGGGGGTCCAGATACGCAGTATTTT.

V and J are TRBV6-6 and TRBJ1-1; TRBD1 is a possible D gene (5 bases). Germline V CDR1 and CDR2: MNHNY, SVGAGI (reference sequence). This CDR3 region has 14 residues. V shed 8 bases and J shed 0 bases, with 13 bases lying between them. The CDR3 DNA is TGTGCCAGCGAGTCCAGGGATGTGAACACTGAAGCTTTCTTT. Translated: CASESRDVNTEAFF.

V usage is TRBV9 and J usage is TRBJ1-6, with D unclear. CDR3 size: 15 residues. V lost 0 bases to trimming and J lost 3 bases, with 7 bases between them. Looked up from germline, CDR1 is SGDLS and CDR2 is YYNGEE. CDR3 amino acids: CASSVAGSYNSPLHF. In DNA, the CDR3 is TGTGCCAGCAGCGTAGCCGGGAGCTATAATTCACCCCTCCACTTT.

The chain combines TRBV19 with TRBJ2-6, with D possibly matching TRBD1 (6 bases). The CDR3 contains 17 residues. Trimming removed 0 bases at V and 2 bases at J, with 11 bases between. The V gene's germline CDR1 is LNHDA and CDR2 SQIVND (reference sequence). The CDR3 is CASSIDGGATGANVLTF. CDR3 sequence (DNA): TGTGCCAGTAGTATAGATGGGGGCGCCACTGGGGCCAACGTCCTGACTTTC.

The V gene is TRBV12-3 or TRBV12-4, the J gene TRBJ2-2, with D possibly matching TRBD1 (6 bases). The CDR3 loop spans 13 amino acids. Deletions cut 7 bases from V and 7 bases from J, with 13 bases between. For the CDR3, the DNA is TGTGCCAGCATTCTATCCAGGGGCGGGGAGCTGTTTTTT. This gives the protein CASILSRGGELFF.

This clone was recorded only once. The chain recombines TRBV24-1 with TRBJ2-6, with 9 bases aligning to TRBD1. Losses at the gene ends were 6 bases for V and 0 bases for J; bases not matched to a gene: 8. The CDR3 spans 18 residues. Germline loops: CDR1 KGHDR, CDR2 SFDVKD. The CDR3 is CATSPRTGAASGANVLTF. The CDR3 DNA is TGTGCCACCAGTCCGCGGACAGGGGCCGCCTCTGGGGCCAACGTCCTGACTTTC.

This chain joins TRBV6-5 and TRBJ1-1, with D maybe TRBD1 (6 bases). The CDR3 totals 15 residues. The V end lost 2 bases, the J end lost 1 base, and 11 bases lay between the germline ends. Per the germline V gene, CDR1 is MNHEY and CDR2 is SVGAGI. The chain's CDR3 is CASSYATGTNTEAFF. CDR3 coding DNA: TGTGCCAGCAGTTACGCCACAGGGACGAACACTGAAGCTTTCTTT.

This chain uses TRBV7-2 with TRBJ2-5, with D perhaps matching TRBD2 (5 bases). CDR1 is SGHTA, CDR2 FQGNSA, per germline. CDR3 size: 14 residues. With 5 bases removed from V and 5 bases from J, the gap between germline ends came to 15 bases. The CDR3 is CASSPRLRDETQYF. The DNA for the CDR3 is TGTGCCAGCAGCCCTCGACTACGCGACGAGACCCAGTACTTC.

Judged by abundance, this clone is medium-sized. The V gene is TRBV4-2, the J gene TRBJ2-7, with D possibly being TRBD2 (6 bases). Germline CDR1 LGHNA, CDR2 YNFKEQ. The germline V and J ends were trimmed by 0 bases and 0 bases, with 12 bases remaining between them. This CDR3 region has 16 residues. The CDR3 protein is CASSQEGGSGSYEQYF. DNA for the CDR3: TGTGCCAGCAGCCAAGAAGGAGGGTCAGGCTCCTACGAGCAGTACTTC.

This clone was seen ten or more times. The chain employs TRBV5-1 and TRBJ2-7; D possibly corresponds to TRBD1 (7 bases). The V gene lost 4 bases and the J gene lost 4 bases, with 18 bases spanning the gap. Germline-derived CDR1 and CDR2 are SGHRS and YFSETQ. The length of the CDR3 is 15 residues. In DNA form, the CDR3 reads TGCGCCAGCAGCCTAACAGGGGAGGAAGGATACGAGCAGTACTTC. This codes for CASSLTGEEGYEQYF.

This clone was found once. The chain recombines TRBV4-2 with TRBJ2-5, with TRBD2 matching 7 bases. Per the germline V gene, CDR1 is LGHNA and CDR2 is YNFKEQ. CDR3 length equals 16 residues. The trim removed 2 bases at V and 5 bases at J, leaving 11 bases unmatched. CDR3 in DNA: TGTGCCAGCAGCCAACTTAGCGGGCCCGAGGGTGAGACCCAGTACTTC. Its translation is CASSQLSGPEGETQYF.